This T cell receptor beta chain emerged from a study of T cell responses to AZD1222 COVID-19 vaccine. Overall study findings and caveats: Only after the peak T cell response were repertoires sampled.

Trimming took 0 bases from V and 3 from J, leaving 5 bases between them. This CDR3 has 13 amino acids. CDR1 and CDR2 (germline): MGHRA, YSYEKL. With regard to this clone: Its matching antigen is unknown.

Clones were sequenced by immunoSEQ multiplex PCR, and TCRdb holds only the in-frame ones, with some missing. The sample contains about 120,000 clones, under 95% of which appear only once. The V and J genes are TRBV4-1 and TRBJ1-1; D remains ambiguous. The sequence came from an adult in good health. The specimen comprised peripheral blood, sampled on day 0 of AZD1222 vaccination. CDR3 nucleotides: TGCGCCAGCAGCCAAGATAGAGACACTGAAGCTTTCTTT. It codes for CASSQDRDTEAFF.